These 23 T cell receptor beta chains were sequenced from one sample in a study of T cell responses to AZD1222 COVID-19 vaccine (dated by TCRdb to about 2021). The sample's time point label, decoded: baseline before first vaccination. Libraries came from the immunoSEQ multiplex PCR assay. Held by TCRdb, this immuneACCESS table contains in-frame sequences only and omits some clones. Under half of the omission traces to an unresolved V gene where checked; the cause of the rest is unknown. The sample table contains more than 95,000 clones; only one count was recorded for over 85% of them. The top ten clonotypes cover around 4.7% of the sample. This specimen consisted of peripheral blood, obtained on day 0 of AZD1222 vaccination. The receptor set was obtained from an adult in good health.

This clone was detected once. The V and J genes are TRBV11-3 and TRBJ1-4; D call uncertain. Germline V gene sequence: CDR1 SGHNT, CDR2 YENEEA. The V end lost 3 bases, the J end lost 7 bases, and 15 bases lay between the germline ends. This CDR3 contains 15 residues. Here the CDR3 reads CASSLGLQKGEKLFF. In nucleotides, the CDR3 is TGTGCCAGCAGCTTGGGGTTGCAGAAGGGTGAAAAACTGTTTTTT.

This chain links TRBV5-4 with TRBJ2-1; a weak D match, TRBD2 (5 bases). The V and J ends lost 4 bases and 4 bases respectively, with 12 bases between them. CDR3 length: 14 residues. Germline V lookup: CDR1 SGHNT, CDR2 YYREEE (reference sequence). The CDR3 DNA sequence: TGTGCCAGCAGCCAAGGCGGACTTTACAATGAGCAGTTCTTC. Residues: CASSQGGLYNEQFF.

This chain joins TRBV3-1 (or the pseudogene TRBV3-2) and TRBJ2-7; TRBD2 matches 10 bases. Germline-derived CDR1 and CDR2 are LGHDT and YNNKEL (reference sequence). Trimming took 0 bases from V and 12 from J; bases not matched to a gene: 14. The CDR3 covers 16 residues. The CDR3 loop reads CASSQDSGLATYSPYF. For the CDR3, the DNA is TGTGCCAGCAGCCAAGATTCGGGACTAGCGACCTACTCGCCGTACTTC.

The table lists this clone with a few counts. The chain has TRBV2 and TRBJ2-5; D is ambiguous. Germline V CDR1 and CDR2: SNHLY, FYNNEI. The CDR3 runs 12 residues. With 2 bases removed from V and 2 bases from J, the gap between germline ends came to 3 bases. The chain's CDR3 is CASSEQQETQYF. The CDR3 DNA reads TGTGCCAGCAGTGAACAGCAAGAGACCCAGTACTTC.

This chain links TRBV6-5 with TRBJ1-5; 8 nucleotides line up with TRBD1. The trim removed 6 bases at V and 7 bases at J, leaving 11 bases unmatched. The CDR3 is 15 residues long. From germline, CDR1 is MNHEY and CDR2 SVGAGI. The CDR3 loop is CASRFQTGGGQPQHF. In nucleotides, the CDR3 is TGTGCCAGCAGGTTTCAAACAGGGGGAGGACAGCCCCAGCATTTT.

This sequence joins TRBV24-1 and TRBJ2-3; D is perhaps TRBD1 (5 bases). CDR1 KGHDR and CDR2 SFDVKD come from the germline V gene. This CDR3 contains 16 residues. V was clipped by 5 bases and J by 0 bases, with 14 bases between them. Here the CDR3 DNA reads TGTGCCACCAGTGGCGACAGTTTTACTAGCACAGATACGCAGTATTTT. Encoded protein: CATSGDSFTSTDTQYF.

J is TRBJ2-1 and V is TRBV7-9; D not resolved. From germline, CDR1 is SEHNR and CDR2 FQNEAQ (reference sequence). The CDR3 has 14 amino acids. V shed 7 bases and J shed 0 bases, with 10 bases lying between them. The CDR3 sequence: CASTLWGSYNEQFF. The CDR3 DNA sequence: TGTGCCAGCACCCTTTGGGGCTCCTACAATGAGCAGTTCTTC. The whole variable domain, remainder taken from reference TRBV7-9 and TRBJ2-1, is DTGVSQNPRHKITKRGQNVTFRCDPISEHNRLYWYRQTLGQGPEFLTYFQNEAQLEKSRLLSDRFSAERPKGSFSTLEIQRTEQGDSAMYLCASTLWGSYNEQFFGPGTRLTVL.

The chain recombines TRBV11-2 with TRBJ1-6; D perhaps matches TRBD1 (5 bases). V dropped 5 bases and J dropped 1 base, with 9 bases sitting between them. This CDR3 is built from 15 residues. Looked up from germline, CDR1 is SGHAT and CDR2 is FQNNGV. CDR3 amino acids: CASSGQGSYNSPLHF. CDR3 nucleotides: TGTGCCAGCAGCGGGCAGGGATCCTATAATTCACCCCTCCACTTT. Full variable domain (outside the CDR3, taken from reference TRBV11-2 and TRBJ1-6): EAGVAQSPRYKIIEKRQSVAFWCNPISGHATLYWYQQILGQGPKLLIQFQNNGVVDDSQLPKDRFSAERLKGVDSTLKIQPAKLEDSAVYLCASSGQGSYNSPLHFGNGTRLTVT.

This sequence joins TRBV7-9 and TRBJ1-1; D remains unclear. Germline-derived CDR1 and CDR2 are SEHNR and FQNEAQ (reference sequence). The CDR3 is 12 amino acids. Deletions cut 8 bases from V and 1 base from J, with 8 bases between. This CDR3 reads CASGFSNTEAFF. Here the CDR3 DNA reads TGTGCCAGCGGGTTTTCGAACACTGAAGCTTTCTTT. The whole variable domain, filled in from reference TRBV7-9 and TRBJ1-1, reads DTGVSQNPRHKITKRGQNVTFRCDPISEHNRLYWYRQTLGQGPEFLTYFQNEAQLEKSRLLSDRFSAERPKGSFSTLEIQRTEQGDSAMYLCASGFSNTEAFFGQGTRLTVV.

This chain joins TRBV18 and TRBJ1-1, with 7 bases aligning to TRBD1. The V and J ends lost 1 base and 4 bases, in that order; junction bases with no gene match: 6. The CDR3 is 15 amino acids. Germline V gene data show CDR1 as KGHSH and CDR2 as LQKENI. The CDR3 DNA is TGTGCCAGCTCACCACGGAGGGGGCAGGTCACTGAAGCTTTCTTT. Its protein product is CASSPRRGQVTEAFF.

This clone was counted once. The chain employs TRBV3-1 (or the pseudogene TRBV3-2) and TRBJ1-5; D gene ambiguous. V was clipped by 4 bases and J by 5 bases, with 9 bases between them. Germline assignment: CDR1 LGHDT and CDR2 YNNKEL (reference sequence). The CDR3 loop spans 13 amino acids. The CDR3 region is CASSRQRDQPQHF. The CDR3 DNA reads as TGTGCCAGCAGCCGTCAGAGGGATCAGCCCCAGCATTTT.

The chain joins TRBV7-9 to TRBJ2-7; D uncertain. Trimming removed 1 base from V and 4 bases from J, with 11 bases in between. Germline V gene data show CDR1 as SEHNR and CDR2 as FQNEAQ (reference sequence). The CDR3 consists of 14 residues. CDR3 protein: CASSLGRAGYEQYF. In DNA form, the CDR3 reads TGTGCCAGCAGCTTAGGAAGGGCCGGTTACGAGCAGTACTTC.

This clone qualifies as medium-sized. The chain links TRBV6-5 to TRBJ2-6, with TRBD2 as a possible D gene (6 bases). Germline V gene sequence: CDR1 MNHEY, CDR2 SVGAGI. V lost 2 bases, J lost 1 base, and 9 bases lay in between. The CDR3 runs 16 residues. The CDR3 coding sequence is TGTGCCAGCAGTTACGATGGGACTTCTGGGGCCAACGTCCTGACTTTC. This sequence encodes CASSYDGTSGANVLTF.

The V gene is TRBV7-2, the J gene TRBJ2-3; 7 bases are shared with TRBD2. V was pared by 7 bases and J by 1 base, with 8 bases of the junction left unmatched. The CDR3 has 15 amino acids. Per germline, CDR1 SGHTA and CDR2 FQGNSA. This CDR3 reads CASTPRAGGTDTQYF. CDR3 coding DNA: TGTGCCAGCACTCCGCGGGCGGGAGGCACAGATACGCAGTATTTT.

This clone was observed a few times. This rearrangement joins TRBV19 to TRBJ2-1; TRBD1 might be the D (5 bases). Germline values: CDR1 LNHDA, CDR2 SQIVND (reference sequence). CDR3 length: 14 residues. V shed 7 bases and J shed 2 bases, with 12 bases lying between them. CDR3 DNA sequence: TGTGCCAGTAAACCTCCCAGGGCCTACAATGAGCAGTTCTTC. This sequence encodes CASKPPRAYNEQFF.

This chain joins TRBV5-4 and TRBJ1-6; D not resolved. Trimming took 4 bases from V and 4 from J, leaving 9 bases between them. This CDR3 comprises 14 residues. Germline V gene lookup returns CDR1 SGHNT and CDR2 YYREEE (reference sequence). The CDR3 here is CASSPSLYNSPLHF. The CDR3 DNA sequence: TGTGCCAGCAGCCCTAGTTTGTATAATTCACCCCTCCACTTT.

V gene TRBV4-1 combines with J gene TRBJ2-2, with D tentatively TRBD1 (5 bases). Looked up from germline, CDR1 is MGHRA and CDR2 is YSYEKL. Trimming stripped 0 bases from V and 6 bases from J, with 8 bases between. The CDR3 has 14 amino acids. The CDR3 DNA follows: TGCGCCAGCAGCCAAGATCAAGGGGCCGGGGAGCTGTTTTTT. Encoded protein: CASSQDQGAGELFF.

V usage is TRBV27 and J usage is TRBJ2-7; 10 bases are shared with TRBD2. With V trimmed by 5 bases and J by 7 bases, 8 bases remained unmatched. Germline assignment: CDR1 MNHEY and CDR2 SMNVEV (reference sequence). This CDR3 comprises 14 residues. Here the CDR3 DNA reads TGTGCCAGCAGTCAGGGACTAGCGCCCTCAGAGCAGTACTTC. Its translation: CASSQGLAPSEQYF.

In nucleotides, the CDR3 is TGTGCCAGCAGTTACGGGGGCGGGGAGCTGTTTTTT. Translation gives CASSYGGGELFF. This rearrangement joins TRBV6-5 to TRBJ2-2; either TRBD1 or TRBD2 may supply D (5 bases each). The germline V gene encodes CDR1 MNHEY and CDR2 SVGAGI. The V gene lost 2 bases and the J gene lost 7 bases, with 5 bases spanning the gap. The CDR3 sequence is 12 residues long.

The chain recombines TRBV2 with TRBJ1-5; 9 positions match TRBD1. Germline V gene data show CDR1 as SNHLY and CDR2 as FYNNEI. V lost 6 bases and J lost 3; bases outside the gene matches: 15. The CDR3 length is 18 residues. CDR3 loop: CASSDNPGRDRVNQPQHF. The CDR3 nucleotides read TGTGCCAGCAGCGACAACCCAGGCCGGGACAGGGTCAATCAGCCCCAGCATTTT.

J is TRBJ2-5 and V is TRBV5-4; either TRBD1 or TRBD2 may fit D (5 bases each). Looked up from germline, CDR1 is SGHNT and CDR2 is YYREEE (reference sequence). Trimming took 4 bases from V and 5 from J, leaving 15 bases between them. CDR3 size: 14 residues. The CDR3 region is CASSPGTGLETQYF. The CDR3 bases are TGTGCCAGCAGCCCCGGGACGGGTTTGGAGACCCAGTACTTC.

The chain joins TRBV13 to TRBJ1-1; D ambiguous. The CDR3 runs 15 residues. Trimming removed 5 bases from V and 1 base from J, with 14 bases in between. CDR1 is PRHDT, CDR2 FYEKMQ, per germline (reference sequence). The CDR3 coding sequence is TGTGCCAGCAGCGTTCGCCGAACCGGGAACACTGAAGCTTTCTTT. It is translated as CASSVRRTGNTEAFF.

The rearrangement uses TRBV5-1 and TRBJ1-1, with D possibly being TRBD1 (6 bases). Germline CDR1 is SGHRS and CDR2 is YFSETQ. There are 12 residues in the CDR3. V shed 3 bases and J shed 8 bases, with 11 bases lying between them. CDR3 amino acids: CASSSDRAEAFF. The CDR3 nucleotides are TGCGCCAGCAGCTCGGACAGAGCCGAAGCTTTCTTT.